This T cell receptor (beta chain) was profiled in a study of glioma-infiltrating T cells after dendritic cell vaccination. Germline-derived CDR1 and CDR2 are SGHRS and YFSETQ. The CDR3 is 16 residues long. V shed 5 bases and J 7 bases; nucleotides not matched to a gene: 9. Time point given: after dendritic cell vaccination, including at tumor progression/relapse. The table came from immunoSEQ multiplex PCR; TCRdb's copy has only in-frame clones and leaves some out. The sample has tens of thousands of clones; about four fifths are singletons. The sequencing used blood, collected after dendritic cell vaccination. This TCR was recovered from a human donor with glioblastoma. The J gene is TRBJ2-2, the V gene TRBV5-1; the match to TRBD1 covers 12 bases. CDR3 loop: CASRSGTGGLGGELFF. CDR3 nucleotide sequence: TGCGCCAGCAGGTCCGGGACAGGGGGCCTCGGCGGGGAGCTGTTTTTT. Drawing the rest from reference TRBV5-1 and TRBJ2-2, the complete variable domain is KAGVTQTPRYLIKTRGQQVTLSCSPISGHRSVSWYQQTPGQGLQFLFEYFSETQRNKGNFPGRFSGRQFSNSRSEMNVSTLELGDSALYLCASRSGTGGLGGELFFGEGSRLTVL.